The rows below give T cell receptor beta chains drawn from one sample of a study of response to subunit inactivated influenza vaccine. TCRdb re-derived calls from the RT-PCR reads in MiXCR, one entry per CDR3 protein. The table has a few hundred thousand distinct CDR3 sequences, about 14% seen once. The sample in question was PBMCs from blood, obtained 11 to 12 days after vaccination. These receptors all come from a man aged 45 to 65 who received an inactivated influenza vaccine. The CDR3 runs from the conserved cysteine through the conserved F or W. A D gene is named only where the DNA matches it firmly. Rows give clone size only sometimes, using once, few, many, or a class for an expanded clone.

>TRBD1|TRBV7-2|15|TRBJ2-2|.
TGTGCCAGCAGCCTCCGGACAGGGGGACCCGGGGAGCTGTTTTTT
CASSLRTGGPGELFF
>.|TRBV20-1|14|TRBJ1-1|few
TGCAGTGCCCTTGGACAGCGCTTTAGTACTGAAGCTTTCTTT
CSALGQRFSTEAFF
>.|TRBV4-3|11|TRBJ2-7|few
TGCGCCAGCAGCCATGCGAACGAGCAGTACTTC
CASSHANEQYF
>TRBD2|TRBV20-1|14|TRBJ2-3|few
TGCAGTGCTCGAAGACTAGCGGCCCTAGATACGCAGTATTTT
CSARRLAALDTQYF
>TRBD2|TRBV29-1|13|TRBJ2-1|few
TGCAGCGTTGAGTTGGGGGGGAGTGGTGTGCAGTTCTTC
CSVELGGSGVQFF
>.|TRBV29-1|12|TRBJ1-2|few
TGCAGCATACGGGGAGGGAACTATGGCTACACCTTC
CSIRGGNYGYTF
>.|TRBV19|14|TRBJ1-1|.
TGTGCCAGTAGTATGTCCAGGCCAAACACTGAAGCTTTCTTT
CASSMSRPNTEAFF
>TRBD1|TRBV11-2|17|TRBJ1-1|few
TGTGCCAGCAGCATGCACCCGGGACAGGGGGCGAACACTGAAGCTTTCTTT
CASSMHPGQGANTEAFF
>.|TRBV4-3|15|TRBJ2-7|.
TGCGCCAGCAGCCAAGATCCAAGGGCCACCTACGAGCAGTACTTC
CASSQDPRATYEQYF
>.|TRBV4-3|13|TRBJ1-1|many
TGCGCCAGCAGCCAAGAAGAATCCACTGAAGCTTTCTTT
CASSQEESTEAFF
>.|TRBV7-9|15|TRBJ1-3|.
TGTGCCAGCAGCTTTTTCAGGTCGCCTGGAAACACCATATATTTT
CASSFFRSPGNTIYF
>TRBD1|TRBV28|17|TRBJ2-4|.
TGTGCCAGCAGTCCTCTAGGACAGGCCCTAGCCAAAAACATTCAGTACTTC
CASSPLGQALAKNIQYF
>.|TRBV4-1|18|TRBJ2-1|few
TGCGCCAGCAGCCCCGTCTCCGGGGGCTTGTCTGGTCGGAATGAGCAGTTCTTC
CASSPVSGGLSGRNEQFF
>.|TRBV12-3/TRBV12-4|14|TRBJ2-2|many
TGTGCCAGCAGTTTAGACATGAACACCGGGGAGCTGTTTTTT
CASSLDMNTGELFF
>.|TRBV5-1|14|TRBJ2-5|.
TGCGCCAGCAGCTTCGGATCGACGACGGAGACCCAGTACTTC
CASSFGSTTETQYF
>TRBD1|TRBV10-3|13|TRBJ2-7|many
TGTGCCATCAGTGAACAGGGGGCCAACGAGCAGTACTTC
CAISEQGANEQYF
>.|TRBV20-1|12|TRBJ2-7|.
TGCAGTGCTACTCCAGGGACCTACGAGCAGTACTTC
CSATPGTYEQYF
>.|TRBV4-3|15|TRBJ2-4|few
TGCGCCAGCAGCGAGAGGTTGTTCGGGGTCAACATTCAGTACTTC
CASSERLFGVNIQYF
>.|TRBV2|14|TRBJ1-2|.
TGTGCCAGCAGTGAAACCACAGGTGACTATGGCTACACCTTC
CASSETTGDYGYTF
>.|TRBV9|18|TRBJ2-3|few
TGTGCCAGCAGCGTAGATCCTAGCGGAGGCCAATGGGGGGCTACGCAGTATTTT
CASSVDPSGGQWGATQYF
>TRBD2|TRBV6-5|14|TRBJ2-7|few
TGTGCCAGCATTAACCTTAGCGGGGGGGCCGAGCAGTACTTC
CASINLSGGAEQYF
>.|TRBV5-5|17|TRBJ2-6|few
TGTGCCAGCAGCTCCAAGATTTGGGGCTCTGGGGCCAACGTCCTGACTTTC
CASSSKIWGSGANVLTF
>.|TRBV18|14|TRBJ2-7|.
TGTGCCAGCTCACCTAGGAGGAGCTCCTACGAGCAGTACTTC
CASSPRRSSYEQYF
>.|TRBV29-1|14|TRBJ2-2|few
TGCAGCGTTGGACCCGACAACCACACCGGGGAGCTGTTTTTT
CSVGPDNHTGELFF
>.|TRBV29-1|14|TRBJ1-1|many
TGCAGCGCCCTGAAGGTTCAGGGAGCCACTGAAGCTTTCTTT
CSALKVQGATEAFF
>.|TRBV15|18|TRBJ2-1|.
TGTGCCACCAGCAGGCGGCAGGGTGTAGAGAGACCCTACAATGAGCAGTTCTTC
CATSRRQGVERPYNEQFF
>.|TRBV7-3|14|TRBJ2-3|.
TGTGCCAGCAGCTTAGCGGGTTCACGGGATACGCAGTATTTT
CASSLAGSRDTQYF
>.|TRBV7-8|15|TRBJ1-6|few
TGTGCCAGTAGGACATCCGCAGCCTATAATTCACCCCTCCACTTT
CASRTSAAYNSPLHF
>TRBD1|TRBV6-5|14|TRBJ1-1|.
TGTGCCAGCAGTTACCAGGGACAGGGGTTTGAAGCTTTCTTT
CASSYQGQGFEAFF
>TRBD2|TRBV6-1|18|TRBJ2-1|few
TGTGCCAGCAGTGAAGCAAGGCAGGGACTAGCGGGACACAATGAGCAGTTCTTC
CASSEARQGLAGHNEQFF
>TRBD2|TRBV19|15|TRBJ2-5|.
TGTGCCAGTAGTATGGGACTAGCGGGAGTAGAGACCCAGTACTTC
CASSMGLAGVETQYF
>TRBD2|TRBV3-1|17|TRBJ2-2|few
TGTGCCAGCAGCCTGACTAGCGGGGGGATTCACACCGGGGAGCTGTTTTTT
CASSLTSGGIHTGELFF
>.|TRBV7-9|13|TRBJ2-2|few
TGTGCCAGCGAGCCTGGGGACACCGGGGAGCTGTTTTTT
CASEPGDTGELFF
>TRBD1|TRBV20-1|15|TRBJ2-7|once
TGCAGTGCTAGACCGGGGACAGGGGCTTTCGGGGAGCAGTACTTC
CSARPGTGAFGEQYF
>TRBD2|TRBV6-2/TRBV6-3|15|TRBJ2-7|.
TGTGCCAGCAGACCAGGACTAGCGGGGTCCTACGAGCAGTACTTC
CASRPGLAGSYEQYF
>.|TRBV4-3|15|TRBJ1-1|.
TGCGCCAGCAGCCACGTGAATAGGGAGAAGAGGAAAGCTTTCTTT
CASSHVNREKRKAFF
>.|TRBV6-2/TRBV6-3|15|TRBJ2-5|.
TGTGCCAGCAGTTACACATTGACAGCTCAAGAGACCCAGTACTTC
CASSYTLTAQETQYF
>.|TRBV20-1|12|TRBJ2-7|.
TGCAGGGCCGTCGGTGACAGCGACGAGCAGTACTTC
CRAVGDSDEQYF
>TRBD2|TRBV28|17|TRBJ2-1|.
TGTGCCAGCAGTTTCGGCGGGGGGGCCGGCTCCTACAATGAGCAGTTCTTC
CASSFGGGAGSYNEQFF
>TRBD2|TRBV7-8|14|TRBJ2-2|few
TGTGCCAGCAGTGGCGGGGGAACGACCGGGGAGCTGTTTTTT
CASSGGGTTGELFF
>.|TRBV5-1|18|TRBJ2-6|few
TGCGCCAGCAGCTCGCGACCGACTGCGCTCTCTGGGGCCAACGTCCTGACTTTC
CASSSRPTALSGANVLTF
>.|TRBV7-9|16|TRBJ2-3|.
TGTGCCAGCAGCGTCATCCGGTGGGGTGGGACAGATACGCAGTATTTT
CASSVIRWGGTDTQYF
>TRBD2|TRBV29-1|14|TRBJ2-7|.
TGCAGCGTTCTCATATCTAGCGGGAGGTACGAGCAGTACTTC
CSVLISSGRYEQYF
>TRBD1|TRBV29-1|14|TRBJ2-5|.
TGCAGCGTTCTTGGGCAGGGGGCGGGGGAGACCCAGTACTTC
CSVLGQGAGETQYF
>TRBD1|TRBV6-2/TRBV6-3|16|TRBJ2-7|.
TGTGCCAGCAGTAGAAAGCCGGGACAGGTTTCCTACGAGCAGTACTTC
CASSRKPGQVSYEQYF
>TRBD2|TRBV5-4|17|TRBJ2-1|.
TGTGCCAGCAGCCAGGGACTAGCGGGAGCTATATACAATGAGCAGTTCTTC
CASSQGLAGAIYNEQFF
>.|TRBV11-2|17|TRBJ2-5|.
TGTGCCAGCAGCATACGATATTACAGGGCTCGGCGAGAGACCCAGTACTTC
CASSIRYYRARRETQYF
>.|TRBV5-6|15|TRBJ2-3|few
TGTGCCAGCAGCCCCGGGGTAGGGAGCACAGATACGCAGTATTTT
CASSPGVGSTDTQYF
>.|TRBV4-2|15|TRBJ1-4|few
TGTGCCAGCAGCCAAGAGCCAGTGGAGGGTGAAAAACTGTTTTTT
CASSQEPVEGEKLFF
>.|TRBV18|15|TRBJ1-1|.
TGTGCCAGCTCACTCCTCGGGACGGAGAACACTGAAGCTTTCTTT
CASSLLGTENTEAFF
>.|TRBV18|15|TRBJ2-7|.
TGTGCCAGCTCACCCAGGCAGGCCCTCTCCTACGAGCAGTACTTC
CASSPRQALSYEQYF
>.|TRBV29-1|14|TRBJ2-3|.
TGCAGCGTCCCCCCGGGTTGGGGGGCAGATACGCAGTATTTT
CSVPPGWGADTQYF
>TRBD2|TRBV10-3|17|TRBJ2-1|.
TGTGCCATCAGCGGGAGGACTAGCGGGCCGTCCTACAATGAGCAGTTCTTC
CAISGRTSGPSYNEQFF
>TRBD1|TRBV5-5|14|TRBJ2-4|few
TGTGCCAGCATCCTTGAGGGACAGGGGAAGATTCAGTACTTC
CASILEGQGKIQYF